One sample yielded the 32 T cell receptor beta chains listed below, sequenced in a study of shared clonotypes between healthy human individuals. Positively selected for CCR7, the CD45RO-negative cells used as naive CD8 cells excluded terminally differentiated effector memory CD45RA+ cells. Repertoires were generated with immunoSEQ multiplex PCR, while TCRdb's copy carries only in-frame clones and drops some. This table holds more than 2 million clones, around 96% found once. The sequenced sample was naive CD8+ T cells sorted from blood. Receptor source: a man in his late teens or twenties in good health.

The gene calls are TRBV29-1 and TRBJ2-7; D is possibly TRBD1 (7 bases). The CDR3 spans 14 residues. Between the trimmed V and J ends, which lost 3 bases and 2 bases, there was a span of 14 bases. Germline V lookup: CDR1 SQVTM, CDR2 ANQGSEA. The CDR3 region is CSVEGAGGPYEQYF. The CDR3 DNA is TGCAGCGTTGAGGGGGCAGGGGGGCCCTACGAGCAGTACTTC.

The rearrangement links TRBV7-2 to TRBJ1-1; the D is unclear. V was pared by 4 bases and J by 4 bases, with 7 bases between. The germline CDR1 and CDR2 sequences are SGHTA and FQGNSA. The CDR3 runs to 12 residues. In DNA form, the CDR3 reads TGTGCCAGCAGCTGGGGTGGCACTGAAGCTTTCTTT. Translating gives CASSWGGTEAFF.

CDR3 in amino acids: CASSEDWNNEQFF. CDR3 nucleotides: TGCGCCAGCAGTGAAGACTGGAACAATGAGCAGTTCTTC. The gene calls are TRBV10-1 and TRBJ2-1; D remains unclear. The CDR3 runs to 13 residues. V lost 3 bases to trimming and J lost 5 bases, with 8 bases between them. The germline CDR1 and CDR2 sequences are WNHNN and SYGVQD (reference sequence).

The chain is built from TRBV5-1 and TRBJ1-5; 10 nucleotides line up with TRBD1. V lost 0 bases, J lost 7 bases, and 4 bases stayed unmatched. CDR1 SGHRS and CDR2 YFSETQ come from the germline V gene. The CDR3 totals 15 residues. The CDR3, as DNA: TGCGCCAGCAGCTTGGAGACAGGGGGCCTACAGCCCCAGCATTTT. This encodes CASSLETGGLQPQHF. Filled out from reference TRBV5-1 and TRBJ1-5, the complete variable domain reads KAGVTQTPRYLIKTRGQQVTLSCSPISGHRSVSWYQQTPGQGLQFLFEYFSETQRNKGNFPGRFSGRQFSNSRSEMNVSTLELGDSALYLCASSLETGGLQPQHFGDGTRLSIL.

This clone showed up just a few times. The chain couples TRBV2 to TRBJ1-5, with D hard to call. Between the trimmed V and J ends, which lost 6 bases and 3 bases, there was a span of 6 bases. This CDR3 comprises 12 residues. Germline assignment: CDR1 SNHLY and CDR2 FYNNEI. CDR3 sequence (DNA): TGTGCCAGCAGCTGGTACAATCAGCCCCAGCATTTT. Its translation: CASSWYNQPQHF. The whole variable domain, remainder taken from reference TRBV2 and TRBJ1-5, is EPEVTQTPSHQVTQMGQEVILRCVPISNHLYFYWYRQILGQKVEFLVSFYNNEISEKSEIFDDQFSVERPDGSNFTLKIRSTKLEDSAMYFCASSWYNQPQHFGDGTRLSIL.

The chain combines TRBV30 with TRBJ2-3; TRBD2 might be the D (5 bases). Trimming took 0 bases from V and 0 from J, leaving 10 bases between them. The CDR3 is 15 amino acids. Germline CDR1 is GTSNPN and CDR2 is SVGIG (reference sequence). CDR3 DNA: TGTGCCTGGAGTGTTATCGGCGGGAGCACAGATACGCAGTATTTT. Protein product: CAWSVIGGSTDTQYF.

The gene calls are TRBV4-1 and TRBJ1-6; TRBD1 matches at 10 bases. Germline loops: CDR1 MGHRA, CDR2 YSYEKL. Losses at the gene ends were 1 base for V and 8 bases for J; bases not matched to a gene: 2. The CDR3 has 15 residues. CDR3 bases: TGCGCCAGCAGCCAAGTGGACAGGGGGGATTCACCCCTCCACTTT. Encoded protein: CASSQVDRGDSPLHF.

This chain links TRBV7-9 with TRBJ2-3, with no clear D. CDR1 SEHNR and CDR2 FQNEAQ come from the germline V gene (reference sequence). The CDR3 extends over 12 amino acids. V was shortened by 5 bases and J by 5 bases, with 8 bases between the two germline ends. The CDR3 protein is CASSPPLDTQYF. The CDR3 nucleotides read TGTGCCAGCAGCCCACCGTTAGATACGCAGTATTTT. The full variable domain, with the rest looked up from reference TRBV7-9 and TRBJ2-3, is DTGVSQNPRHKITKRGQNVTFRCDPISEHNRLYWYRQTLGQGPEFLTYFQNEAQLEKSRLLSDRFSAERPKGSFSTLEIQRTEQGDSAMYLCASSPPLDTQYFGPGTRLTVL.

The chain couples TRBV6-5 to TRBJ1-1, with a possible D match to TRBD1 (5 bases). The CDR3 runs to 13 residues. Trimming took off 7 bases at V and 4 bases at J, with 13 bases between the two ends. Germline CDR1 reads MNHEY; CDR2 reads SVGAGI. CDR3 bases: TGTGCCAGCATCCCCGGGGGAGGCACTGAAGCTTTCTTT. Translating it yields CASIPGGGTEAFF.

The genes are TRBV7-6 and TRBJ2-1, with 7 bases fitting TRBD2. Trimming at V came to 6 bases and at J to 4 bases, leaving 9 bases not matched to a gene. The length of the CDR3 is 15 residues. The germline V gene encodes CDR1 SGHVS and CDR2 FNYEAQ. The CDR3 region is CASSPRAGPYNEQFF. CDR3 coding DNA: TGTGCCAGCAGTCCTAGAGCGGGACCATACAATGAGCAGTTCTTC.

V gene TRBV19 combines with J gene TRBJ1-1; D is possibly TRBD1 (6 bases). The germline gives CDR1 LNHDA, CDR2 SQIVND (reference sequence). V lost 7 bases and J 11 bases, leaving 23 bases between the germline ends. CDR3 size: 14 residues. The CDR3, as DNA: TGTGCCAGTAAAATAGGCACAGGGTGGGACGACGCTTTCTTT. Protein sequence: CASKIGTGWDDAFF.

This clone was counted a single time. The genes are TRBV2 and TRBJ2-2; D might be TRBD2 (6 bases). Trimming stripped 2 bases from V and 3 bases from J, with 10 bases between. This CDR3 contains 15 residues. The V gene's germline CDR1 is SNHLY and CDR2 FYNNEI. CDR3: CASSEWGDDTGELFF. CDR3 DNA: TGTGCCAGCAGTGAATGGGGGGATGACACCGGGGAGCTGTTTTTT.

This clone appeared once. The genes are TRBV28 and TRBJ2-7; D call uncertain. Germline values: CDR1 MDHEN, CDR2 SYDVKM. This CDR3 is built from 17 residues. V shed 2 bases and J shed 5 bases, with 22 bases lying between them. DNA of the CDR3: TGTGCCAGCAGTTTAAAGGTACCGGGTGCGTTGTTGCACGAGCAGTACTTC. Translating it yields CASSLKVPGALLHEQYF.

The chain's CDR3 is CASSLRTSDYYEQYF. CDR3 bases: TGTGCCAGCAGTTTACGGACTAGCGACTACTACGAGCAGTACTTC. The chain has TRBV28 and TRBJ2-7; TRBD2 matches 9 bases. There are 15 residues in the CDR3. CDR1 and CDR2 from the germline V gene are MDHEN and SYDVKM. The V gene end was trimmed by 2 bases and the J gene end by 3 bases; junction bases not matched to a gene: 5.

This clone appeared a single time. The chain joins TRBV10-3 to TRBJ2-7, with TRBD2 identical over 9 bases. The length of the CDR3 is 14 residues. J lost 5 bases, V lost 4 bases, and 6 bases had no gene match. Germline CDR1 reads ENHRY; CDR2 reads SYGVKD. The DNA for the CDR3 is TGTGCCATCAGTGGTAGCGGGAGCGGCAACGAGCAGTACTTC. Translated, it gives CAISGSGSGNEQYF.

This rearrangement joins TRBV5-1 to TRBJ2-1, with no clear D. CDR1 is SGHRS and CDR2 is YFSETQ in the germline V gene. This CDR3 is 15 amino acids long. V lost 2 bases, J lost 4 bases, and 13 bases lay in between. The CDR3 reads CASSLGEVVYNEQFF. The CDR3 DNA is TGCGCCAGCAGCTTAGGAGAGGTTGTTTACAATGAGCAGTTCTTC.

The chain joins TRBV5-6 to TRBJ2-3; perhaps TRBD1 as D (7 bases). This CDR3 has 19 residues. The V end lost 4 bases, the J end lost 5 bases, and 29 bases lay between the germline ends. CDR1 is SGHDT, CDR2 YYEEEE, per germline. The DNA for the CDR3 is TGTGCCAGCAGCGCCCGAAGAGAATCAGGGGGGCGGTTAGAAGATACGCAGTATTTT. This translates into CASSARRESGGRLEDTQYF.

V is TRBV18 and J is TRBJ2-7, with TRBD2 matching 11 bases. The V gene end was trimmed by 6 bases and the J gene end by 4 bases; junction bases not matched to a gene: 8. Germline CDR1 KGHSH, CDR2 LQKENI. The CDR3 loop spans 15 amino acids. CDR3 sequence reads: CASSPSPSGGYEQYF. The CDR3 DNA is TGTGCCAGCTCCCCTTCCCCTAGCGGGGGGTACGAGCAGTACTTC.

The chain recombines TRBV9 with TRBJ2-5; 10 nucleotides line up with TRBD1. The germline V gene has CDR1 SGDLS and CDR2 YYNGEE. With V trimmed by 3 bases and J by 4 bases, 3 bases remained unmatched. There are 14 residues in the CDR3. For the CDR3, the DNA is TGTGCCAGCAGCGCCGGGACAGGGGCAGAGACCCAGTACTTC. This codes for CASSAGTGAETQYF.

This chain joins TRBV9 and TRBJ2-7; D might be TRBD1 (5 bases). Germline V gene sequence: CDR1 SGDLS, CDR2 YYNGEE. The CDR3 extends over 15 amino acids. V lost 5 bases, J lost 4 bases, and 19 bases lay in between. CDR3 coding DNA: TGTGCCAGCAGTCCCTGGGGCAGAGAAGGATACGAGCAGTACTTC. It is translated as CASSPWGREGYEQYF.

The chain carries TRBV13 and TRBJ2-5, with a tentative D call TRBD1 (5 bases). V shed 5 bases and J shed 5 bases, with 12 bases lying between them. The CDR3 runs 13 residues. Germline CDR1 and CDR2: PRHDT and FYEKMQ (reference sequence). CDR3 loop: CASSLQGVETQYF. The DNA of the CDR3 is TGTGCCAGCAGCCTCCAGGGCGTTGAGACCCAGTACTTC.

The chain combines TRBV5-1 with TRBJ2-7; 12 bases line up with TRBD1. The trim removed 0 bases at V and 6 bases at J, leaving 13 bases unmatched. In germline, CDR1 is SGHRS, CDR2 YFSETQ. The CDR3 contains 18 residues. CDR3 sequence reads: CASSLGLRMGQGAFEQYF. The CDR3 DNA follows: TGCGCCAGCAGCTTGGGATTAAGAATGGGACAGGGGGCCTTCGAGCAGTACTTC.

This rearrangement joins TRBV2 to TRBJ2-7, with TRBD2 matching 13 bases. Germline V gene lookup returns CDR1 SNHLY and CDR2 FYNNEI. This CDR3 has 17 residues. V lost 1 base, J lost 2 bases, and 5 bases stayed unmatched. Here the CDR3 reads CASSEGGGLAGAYEQYF. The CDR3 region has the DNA TGTGCCAGCAGTGAAGGGGGTGGACTAGCGGGAGCCTACGAGCAGTACTTC.

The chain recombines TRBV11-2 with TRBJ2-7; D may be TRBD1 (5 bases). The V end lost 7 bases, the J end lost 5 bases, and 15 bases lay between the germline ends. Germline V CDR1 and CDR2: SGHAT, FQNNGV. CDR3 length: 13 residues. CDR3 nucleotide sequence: TGTGCCAGCAACTTGAACCCCAGGGACGAGCAGTACTTC. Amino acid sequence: CASNLNPRDEQYF.

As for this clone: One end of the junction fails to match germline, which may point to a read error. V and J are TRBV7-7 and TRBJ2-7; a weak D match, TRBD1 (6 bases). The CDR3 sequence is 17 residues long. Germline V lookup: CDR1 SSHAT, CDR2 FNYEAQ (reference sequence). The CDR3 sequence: CASSPRPPGHPSYEQYF. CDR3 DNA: TGTGCTAGCAGTCCTCGCCCACCGGGACACCCCTCCTACGAGCAGTACTTC.

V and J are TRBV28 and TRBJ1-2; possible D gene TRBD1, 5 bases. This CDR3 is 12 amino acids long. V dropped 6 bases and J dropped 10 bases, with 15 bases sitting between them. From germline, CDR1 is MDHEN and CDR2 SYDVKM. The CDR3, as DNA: TGTGCCAGCAGCCCGGCCGCAGGGTCCTACACCTTC. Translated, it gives CASSPAAGSYTF.

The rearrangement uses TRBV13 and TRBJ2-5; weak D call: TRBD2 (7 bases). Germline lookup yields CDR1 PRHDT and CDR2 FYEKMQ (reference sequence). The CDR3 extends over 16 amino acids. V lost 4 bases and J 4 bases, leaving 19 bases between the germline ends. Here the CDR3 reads CASSSTGGPFVETQYF. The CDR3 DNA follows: TGTGCCAGCAGCTCCACGGGGGGCCCCTTCGTAGAGACCCAGTACTTC.

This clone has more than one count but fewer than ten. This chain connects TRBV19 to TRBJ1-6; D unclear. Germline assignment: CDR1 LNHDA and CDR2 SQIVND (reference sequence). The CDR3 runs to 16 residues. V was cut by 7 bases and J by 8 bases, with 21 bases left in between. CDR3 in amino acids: CASNGPEQGYHSPLHF. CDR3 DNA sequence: TGTGCCAGTAACGGTCCTGAACAAGGTTATCATTCACCCCTCCACTTT.

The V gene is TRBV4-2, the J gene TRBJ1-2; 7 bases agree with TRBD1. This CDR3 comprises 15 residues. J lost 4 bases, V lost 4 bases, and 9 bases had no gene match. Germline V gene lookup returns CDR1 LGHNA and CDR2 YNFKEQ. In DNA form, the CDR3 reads TGTGCCAGCAGCCGAGGACAGGCGACGGCCTATGGCTACACCTTC. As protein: CASSRGQATAYGYTF.

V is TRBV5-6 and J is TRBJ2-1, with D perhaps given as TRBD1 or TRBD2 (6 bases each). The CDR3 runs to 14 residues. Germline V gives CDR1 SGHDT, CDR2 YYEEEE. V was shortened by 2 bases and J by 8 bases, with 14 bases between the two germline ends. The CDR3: CASSLGGNGYEQFF. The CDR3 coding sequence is TGTGCCAGCAGCTTAGGGGGGAATGGGTATGAGCAGTTCTTC.

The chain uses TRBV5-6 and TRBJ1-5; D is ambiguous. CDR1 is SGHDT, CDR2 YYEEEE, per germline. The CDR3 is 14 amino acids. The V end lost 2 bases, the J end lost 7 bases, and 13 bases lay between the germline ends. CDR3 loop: CASSFSHASQPQHF. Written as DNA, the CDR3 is TGTGCCAGCAGCTTTTCTCATGCCTCACAGCCCCAGCATTTT.

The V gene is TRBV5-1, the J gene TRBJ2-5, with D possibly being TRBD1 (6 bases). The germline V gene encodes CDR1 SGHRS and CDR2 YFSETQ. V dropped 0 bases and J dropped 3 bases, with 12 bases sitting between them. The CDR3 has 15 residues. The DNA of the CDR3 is TGCGCCAGCAGCTTGGGACAGGCGGACAAAGAGACCCAGTACTTC. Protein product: CASSLGQADKETQYF.